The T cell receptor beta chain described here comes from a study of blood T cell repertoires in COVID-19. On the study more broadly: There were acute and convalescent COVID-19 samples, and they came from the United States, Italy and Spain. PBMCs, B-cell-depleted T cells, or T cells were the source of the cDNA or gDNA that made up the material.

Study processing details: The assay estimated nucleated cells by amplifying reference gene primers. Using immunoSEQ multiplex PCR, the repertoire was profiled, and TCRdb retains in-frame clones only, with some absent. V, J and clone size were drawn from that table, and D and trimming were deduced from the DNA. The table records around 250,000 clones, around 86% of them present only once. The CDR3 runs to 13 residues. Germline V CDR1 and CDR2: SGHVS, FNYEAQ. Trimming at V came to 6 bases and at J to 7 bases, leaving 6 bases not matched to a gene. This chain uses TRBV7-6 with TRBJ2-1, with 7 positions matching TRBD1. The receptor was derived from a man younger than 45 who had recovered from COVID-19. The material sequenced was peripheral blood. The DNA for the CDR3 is TGTGCCAGCAGTCGACAGGGACCGAATGAGCAGTTCTTC. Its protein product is CASSRQGPNEQFF.